This T cell receptor (beta chain) was retrieved from a study of read filtering for tumor transcriptome and immune sequencing. Study-wide context: TCR-mapped reads were about 3.5 to 11 million with IR-seq versus roughly 75 to 1,400 with RNA-seq.

Every patient had bone marrow sampled while the disease was active. The library was built from roughly 400 ng RNA with molecular barcoded adaptors for alpha/delta and beta/gamma chains. TCRdb passed the reads through MiXCR, listing each CDR3 protein once. Here the sample spans roughly 38,000 distinct CDR3 sequences, roughly an eighth being singletons. The CDR3 sequence is 15 residues long. The J segment lost 4 bases and the V segment lost 3 bases, leaving 7 bases of the junction unmatched. Germline V gives CDR1 MDHEN, CDR2 SYDVKM. In its sample, this clonotype was seen many times. The V gene is TRBV28, the J gene TRBJ2-7; 9 bases match TRBD1. The receptor comes from a donor aged 40 or older with multiple myeloma. Specimen: a population of CD138-negative cells sorted from bone marrow. CDR3 protein: CASSFPRDRAYEQYF. CDR3 in DNA: TGTGCCAGCAGTTTTCCCCGGGACAGGGCTTACGAGCAGTACTTC.